Presented here are 6 T cell receptor beta chains from one specimen sequenced in a study of human T cells and chemical hapten exposure. TCRdb re-called the RACE reads with MiXCR, one entry per CDR3 protein. The data show roughly 200,000 distinct CDR3 sequences, 24% seen once. Time point noted: patch test 3, about 24 weeks after DPC sensitization. Noted treatment: therapeutic diphenylcyclopropenone sensitization with weekly scalp DPC. Sample: whole blood, taken in connection with sensitization to the hapten diphenylcyclopropenone (DPC). These receptors all stem from a woman aged 40 to 49 with alopecia areata. Some clones in this sample may be carry-over from other donors' samples.

The gene calls are TRBV20-1 and TRBJ2-7; 8 bases map to TRBD1. This CDR3 has 15 amino acids. Germline trimming cut 3 bases from V and 5 bases from J; bases unmatched to any gene: 12. Germline loops: CDR1 DFQATT, CDR2 SNEGSKA (reference sequence). As DNA, the CDR3 is TGCAGTGCTAGGCTAGACAGGGGACCAATCCACGAGCAGTACTTC. It encodes CSARLDRGPIHEQYF.

The V gene is TRBV6-5, the J gene TRBJ1-1; D gene ambiguous. The CDR3 has 13 residues. Germline V CDR1 and CDR2: MNHEY, SVGAGI. V was trimmed by 2 bases and J by 3 bases, leaving 7 bases between them. CDR3 protein: CASSYGRDTEAFF. The CDR3 nucleotides are TGTGCCAGCAGTTACGGGCGTGACACTGAAGCTTTCTTT.

This clonotype was seen at least ten times. The gene calls are TRBV10-3 and TRBJ2-1; D gene ambiguous. The CDR3 is 13 residues long. Trimming shortened V by 2 bases and J by 7 bases, and 9 bases separated the two germline ends. Germline CDR1 reads ENHRY; CDR2 reads SYGVKD. The CDR3 region has the DNA TGTGCCATCAGTGAGCCTCCTTTTAATGAGCAGTTCTTC. It translates to CAISEPPFNEQFF.

V and J are TRBV9 and TRBJ2-1; TRBD2 aligns across 8 bases. J lost 0 bases, V lost 0 bases, and 2 bases had no gene match. Germline loops: CDR1 SGDLS, CDR2 YYNGEE. This CDR3 is built from 16 residues. The CDR3 DNA sequence: TGTGCCAGCAGCGTAGTAGCGGGGAGCTCCTACAATGAGCAGTTCTTC. Translated, it gives CASSVVAGSSYNEQFF.

The V gene is TRBV12-3 or TRBV12-4, the J gene TRBJ2-1; 7 positions agree with TRBD2. Trimming removed 5 bases from V and 6 bases from J; junction bases left unmatched: 7. The CDR3 contains 14 residues. This CDR3 is CASSPLGGSNEQFF. CDR3 bases: TGTGCCAGCAGTCCCCTGGGCGGGAGCAATGAGCAGTTCTTC.

The genes are TRBV29-1 and TRBJ2-2; D is ambiguous. This CDR3 comprises 13 residues. Per the germline V gene, CDR1 is SQVTM and CDR2 is ANQGSEA. Trimming took 5 bases from V and 3 from J, leaving 10 bases between them. CDR3 nucleotides: TGCAGCGTTTCTCCTCGGGACACCGGGGAGCTGTTTTTT. Translating it yields CSVSPRDTGELFF.